The rows below give T cell receptor beta chains drawn from one sample of a study of T cell responses to AZD1222 COVID-19 vaccine. Using immunoSEQ multiplex PCR, the repertoire was profiled, and TCRdb retains in-frame clones only, with some absent. Found here are around 170,000 clones, roughly nine tenths of them singletons; the top ten hold about 1.6%. Material: peripheral blood, obtained on day 0 of AZD1222 vaccination. The source is an adult in good health. The CDR3 runs from the conserved cysteine through the conserved F or W. D genes are given only for firm matches. Size values are once, few and many counts, or a class for expanded clones, and some rows have none.

>-|TRBJ2-7|TRBD1|TRBV18
TGTGCCAGCTCACCACCTGGACAGGGGAGAATTAAGGTCTACGAGCAGTACTTC
CASSPPGQGRIKVYEQYF
>-|TRBJ1-5|-|TRBV6-5
TGTGCCAGCAGTCTTGGCTATAGCAATCAGCCCCAGCATTTT
CASSLGYSNQPQHF
>-|TRBJ1-2|TRBD1|TRBV9
TGTGCCAGCAGCGGAGACAGGGACTATGGCTACACCTTC
CASSGDRDYGYTF
>-|TRBJ1-5|-|TRBV28
TGTGCCAGCACCCGAAGGCCTAATAGCAATCAGCCCCAGCATTTT
CASTRRPNSNQPQHF
>-|TRBJ1-1|-|TRBV12-3/TRBV12-4
TGTGCCAGCAGTGGGGGGAACACTGAAGCTTTCTTT
CASSGGNTEAFF
>-|TRBJ1-6|-|TRBV18
TGTGCCAGCTCACCAGGAGAGGGGGATAATTCACCCCTCCACTTT
CASSPGEGDNSPLHF
>-|TRBJ1-1|-|TRBV12-5
TGTGCTAGTGGTTTGACTGAGGCGGGCACTGAAGCTTTCTTT
CASGLTEAGTEAFF
>-|TRBJ2-5|-|TRBV11-2
TGTGCCAGCAGCTCCCGAGCTGGGACCCAGTACTTC
CASSSRAGTQYF
>-|TRBJ1-5|-|TRBV2
TGTGCCAGCAAGGGTCCTTCATGGGGCGGTCAGCCCCAGCATTTT
CASKGPSWGGQPQHF
>-|TRBJ1-4|-|TRBV11-3
TGTGCCAGCAGCAACAGTCCGCTTACAGAAAAACTGTTTTTT
CASSNSPLTEKLFF
>once|TRBJ1-6|-|TRBV9
TGTGCCAGCAGCGTAGGGGGGAATTCACCCCTCCACTTT
CASSVGGNSPLHF
>-|TRBJ2-2|-|TRBV3-1/TRBV3-2
TGTGCCAGCAGCCTCGGGGGGAACACCGGGGAGCTGTTTTTT
CASSLGGNTGELFF
>-|TRBJ2-5|-|TRBV10-2
TGCGCCAGCAGTGAGGGGGCACCGCAAGAGACCCAGTACTTC
CASSEGAPQETQYF
>-|TRBJ2-2|-|TRBV11-3
TGTGCCAGCAGCACAAGGGACGGCCGATTGAACACCGGGGAGCTGTTTTTT
CASSTRDGRLNTGELFF
>-|TRBJ1-6|-|TRBV14
TGTGCCAGCAGCCAAGATCGGGGAACACCCCTCCACTTT
CASSQDRGTPLHF
>-|TRBJ1-6|-|TRBV3-1/TRBV3-2
TGTGCCATCAGCGACAGCCAGAGCTCCTATAATTCACCCCTCCACTTT
CAISDSQSSYNSPLHF
>-|TRBJ2-1|-|TRBV7-2
TGTGCCAGCAGCCCGCAAGGGCAAACTACGGGTAATGAGCAGTTCTTC
CASSPQGQTTGNEQFF
>-|TRBJ2-7|-|TRBV28
TGTGCCAGCTCCCCCTTAGGAGGGGGGCCCACCTACGAGCAGTACTTC
CASSPLGGGPTYEQYF
>-|TRBJ1-2|-|TRBV6-5
TGTGCCAGCAGTTATTACGGTCATAACTATGGCTACACCTTC
CASSYYGHNYGYTF
>-|TRBJ1-4|-|TRBV7-9
TGTGCCAGCAGCTCGGGTCGCCGATCCACTAATGAAAAACTGTTTTTT
CASSSGRRSTNEKLFF
>-|TRBJ1-1|TRBD1|TRBV4-1
TGCGCCAGCAGATTAGTAGGGGGCCGTACTGAAGCTTTCTTT
CASRLVGGRTEAFF
>-|TRBJ1-1|-|TRBV7-9
TGTGCCAGCAGCAACCCCGGGGGCACTGAAGCTTTCTTT
CASSNPGGTEAFF
>-|TRBJ2-1|TRBD1|TRBV28
TGTGCCAGCAGCCCCGCCGGGACAGGGGGGAATGAGCAGTTCTTC
CASSPAGTGGNEQFF
>-|TRBJ1-1|TRBD1|TRBV19
TGTGCCAGTAGACCCCGTCCAGGGGGCTCCACTGAAGCTTTCTTT
CASRPRPGGSTEAFF
>-|TRBJ2-3|TRBD2|TRBV14
TGTGCCAGCAGCCCCCAGGGACTAGCGGCCGACCCCCGGCGGGGCACAGATACGCAGTATTTT
CASSPQGLAADPRRGTDTQYF
>-|TRBJ2-1|TRBD1|TRBV6-4
TGTGCCAGCAGTGAGGGACAGGGGGGGAACAATGAGCAGTTCTTC
CASSEGQGGNNEQFF
>-|TRBJ1-4|-|TRBV7-8
TGTGCCAGCAGCTTAGGGACAGATGAAAAACTGTTTTTT
CASSLGTDEKLFF
>-|TRBJ2-2|-|TRBV5-8
TGTGCCAGCAGCTTTGGGACCGGGGAGCTGTTTTTT
CASSFGTGELFF
>once|TRBJ2-6|-|TRBV7-2
TGTGCCAGCAGCTTGTTTCCCGGGGCCAACGTCCTGACTTTC
CASSLFPGANVLTF
>-|TRBJ2-1|TRBD1|TRBV24-1
TGTGCCACCAGCCTGCCGGGACAGGGGACCAATGAGCAGTTCTTC
CATSLPGQGTNEQFF
>-|TRBJ2-3|-|TRBV3-1/TRBV3-2
TGTGCCAGCAGCCAAGGGGCAGCGGACACAGATACGCAGTATTTT
CASSQGAADTDTQYF
>-|TRBJ2-5|-|TRBV7-2
TGTGCCAGCAGTCCGGCGACGGGCCGGATGGAGACCCAGTACTTC
CASSPATGRMETQYF
>-|TRBJ1-1|TRBD1|TRBV6-6
TGTGCCAGCAGTCACAGAAGAAGGACAGGGAGCATGAACACTGAAGCTTTCTTT
CASSHRRRTGSMNTEAFF
>-|TRBJ1-1|-|TRBV5-1
TGCGCCAGCAGCTCCGAGGGGAACACTGAAGCTTTCTTT
CASSSEGNTEAFF
>-|TRBJ2-7|TRBD2|TRBV4-1
TGCGCCAGCAGCCAAGGAGGCGGGGGGGCCTACGAGCAGTACTTC
CASSQGGGGAYEQYF
>-|TRBJ1-5|-|TRBV28
TGTGCCAGCAGCCAAAACACAAGGGGCAACAATCAGCCCCAGCATTTT
CASSQNTRGNNQPQHF
>-|TRBJ2-3|-|TRBV4-1
TGCGCCAGCAGCCAAGAGTGGGCGATGGATACGCAGTATTTT
CASSQEWAMDTQYF
>once|TRBJ1-1|TRBD1|TRBV2
TGTGCCAGCAGGGCGGGGACAGGGGCCAACACTGAAGCTTTCTTT
CASRAGTGANTEAFF
>-|TRBJ2-3|TRBD2|TRBV11-2
TGTGCCAGCAGCCGTATAGCGGGGGGGCCTTCGGATACGCAGTATTTT
CASSRIAGGPSDTQYF
>-|TRBJ1-1|-|TRBV4-1
TGCGCCAGCAGCCAAGGGGATTTCGGGAGACTCACAGATGCAGCTTTCTTT
CASSQGDFGRLTDAAFF
>-|TRBJ2-3|TRBD2|TRBV3-1/TRBV3-2
TGTGCCAGCAGCCAAGCTAGCGGGGGGGCCTTGTCAGATACGCAGTATTTT
CASSQASGGALSDTQYF
>-|TRBJ2-1|TRBD2|TRBV5-1
TGCGCCAGCAGCTTGACGGCGGGGGGATACAATGAGCAGTTCTTC
CASSLTAGGYNEQFF
>-|TRBJ2-3|TRBD2|TRBV5-1
TGCGCCAGCAGCCCACTGACTAGCGGGAGCACAGATACGCAGTATTTT
CASSPLTSGSTDTQYF
>-|TRBJ1-1|-|TRBV6-5
TGTGCCAGCAGTCCCCCGCCAGGGCCAACTGAAGCTTTCTTT
CASSPPPGPTEAFF
>once|TRBJ2-7|TRBD2|TRBV10-3
TGTGCCATCAGTGAGATTCTAGCGGGGGGGACCTACAAGTTCGAGCAGTACTTC
CAISEILAGGTYKFEQYF